This entry describes one T cell receptor (beta chain). Its antigen remains unidentified. Replicate PCRs for sorted subsets used around 200 ng DNA; this equaled 30,000 to 35,000 T cell genomes. TCRdb keeps only in-frame clones here, not all; method: immunoSEQ multiplex PCR. This sample has nearly 600,000 clones, with just under 97% found just once. The sample belongs to a study of shared clonotypes between healthy human individuals. At the level of the study: The donor pool was made up of two women and three men aged 18 to 49. Study-wide results and caveats: Limitation of the genetic and exposure-history diversity represented came from the few donors. Blood was the only sampled material, and tissue repertoires likely differ.

The CDR3 is 16 amino acids. Germline V lookup: CDR1 SGDLS, CDR2 YYNGEE. V lost 4 bases and J lost 5, with 19 bases in between. Cells designated naive CD8 were CD45RO-negative and were positively selected for CCR7, with terminally differentiated effector memory CD45RA+ cells excluded. The receptor was derived from a woman under 40 in good health. This chain connects TRBV9 to TRBJ2-1; D may be TRBD2 (7 bases). Sequencing used naive CD8+ T cells sorted from blood. The CDR3 DNA follows: TGTGCCAGCAGCCCCCGACTAGCCAGGGGTAACAATGAGCAGTTCTTC. It is translated as CASSPRLARGNNEQFF.